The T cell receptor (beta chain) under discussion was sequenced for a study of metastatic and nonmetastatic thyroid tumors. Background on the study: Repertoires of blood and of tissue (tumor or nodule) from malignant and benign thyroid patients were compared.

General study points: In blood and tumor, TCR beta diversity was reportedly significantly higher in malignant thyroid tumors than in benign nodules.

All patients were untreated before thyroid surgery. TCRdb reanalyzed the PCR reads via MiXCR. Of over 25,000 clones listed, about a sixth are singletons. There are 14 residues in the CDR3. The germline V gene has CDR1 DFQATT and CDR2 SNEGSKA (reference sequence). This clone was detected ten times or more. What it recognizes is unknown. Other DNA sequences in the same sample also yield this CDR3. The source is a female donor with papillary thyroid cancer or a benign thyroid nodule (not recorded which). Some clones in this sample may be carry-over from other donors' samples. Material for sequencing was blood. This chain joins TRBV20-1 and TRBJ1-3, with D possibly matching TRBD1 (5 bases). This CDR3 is CKKREGREGNTIYF. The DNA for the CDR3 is TGCAAGAAGAGGGAGGGCAGGGAGGGAAACACCATATATTTT.